One and the same sample provided the 20 T cell receptor beta chains below, sequenced in a study of T cell repertoires in cytomegalovirus infection. TCRdb re-called the reads through MiXCR, storing one row per CDR3 protein. The profile shows some 99,000 distinct CDR3 sequences, 25% to 30% of them singletons. These receptors are not linked to any known antigen. The input for sequencing was CD8+ T cells from cultured PBMCs, taken from culture after CMV antigen stimulation. The source is a human donor in good health (CMV status not recorded). Some clones in this sample may be carry-over from other donors' samples.

The chain joins TRBV9 to TRBJ1-5; D gene uncertain. The CDR3 is 15 residues long. V was pared by 0 bases and J by 0 bases, with 7 bases between. Germline loops: CDR1 SGDLS, CDR2 YYNGEE. DNA for the CDR3: TGTGCCAGCAGCGTAGGGATAAGTAGCAATCAGCCCCAGCATTTT. It translates to CASSVGISSNQPQHF.

There are a few counts of this clonotype. With a much larger clone just one base away, this may be a read error. J is TRBJ1-1 and V is TRBV6-2 or TRBV6-3, with TRBD1 as a possible D gene (6 bases). Trimming removed 4 bases at V and 5 bases at J, with 11 bases between. Per the germline V gene, CDR1 is MNHEY and CDR2 is SVGEGT. The CDR3 totals 13 residues. CDR3 amino acids: CASSSTGWTEAFF. The CDR3 DNA is TGTGCCAGCAGTTCGACAGGTTGGACTGAAGCTTTCTTT.

The chain joins TRBV27 to TRBJ1-1; no definite D call. Germline V gene data show CDR1 as MNHEY and CDR2 as SMNVEV (reference sequence). V lost 6 bases, J lost 1 base, and 9 bases lay in between. This CDR3 contains 13 residues. CDR3 region: CASRPLENTEAFF. CDR3 coding DNA: TGTGCCAGCAGACCCTTGGAGAACACTGAAGCTTTCTTT.

The chain employs TRBV12-3 or TRBV12-4 and TRBJ2-3; TRBD2 matches at 9 bases. The trim removed 4 bases at V and 3 bases at J, leaving 5 bases unmatched. The CDR3 spans 15 residues. CDR3 DNA: TGTGCCAGCAGTTCTCTTAGCGGGGGTACAGATACGCAGTATTTT. Translating it yields CASSSLSGGTDTQYF.

The V call is TRBV6-6, the J call TRBJ2-1, with D possibly being TRBD2 (5 bases). Germline CDR1 MNHNY, CDR2 SVGAGI (reference sequence). V was trimmed by 6 bases and J by 0 bases, leaving 15 bases between them. This CDR3 comprises 16 residues. The CDR3 region is CASRGTKGSSYNEQFF. The CDR3 DNA sequence: TGTGCCAGCAGAGGAACAAAAGGGAGCTCCTACAATGAGCAGTTCTTC.

The chain carries TRBV7-6 and TRBJ2-7, with D possibly being TRBD1 or TRBD2 (5 bases each). The CDR3 runs 14 residues. Deletions cut 6 bases from V and 2 bases from J, with 14 bases between. Per germline, CDR1 SGHVS and CDR2 FNYEAQ. The CDR3 sequence is CASSSGASAYEQYF. CDR3 coding DNA: TGTGCCAGCAGTTCCGGGGCCTCCGCCTACGAGCAGTACTTC.

The J gene is TRBJ2-7, the V gene TRBV2, with a tentative D call TRBD1 (5 bases). V was cut by 6 bases and J by 0 bases, with 12 bases left in between. The germline gives CDR1 SNHLY, CDR2 FYNNEI. The CDR3 spans 14 residues. The CDR3 loop reads CASRLGQGSYEQYF. The CDR3 region has the DNA TGTGCCAGCAGGTTGGGGCAGGGCTCCTACGAGCAGTACTTC.

The chain uses TRBV19 and TRBJ2-2, with TRBD1 matching 8 bases. Trimming cost V 5 bases and J 3 bases; bases outside gene matches: 5. From germline, CDR1 is LNHDA and CDR2 SQIVND (reference sequence). This CDR3 is 15 amino acids long. In DNA form, the CDR3 reads TGTGCCAGTAGTCCCGGACAGGGCGACACCGGGGAGCTGTTTTTT. It specifies CASSPGQGDTGELFF.

This clonotype was found many times. V gene TRBV7-8 combines with J gene TRBJ2-1; a weak D match, TRBD1 (5 bases). Germline assignment: CDR1 SGHVS and CDR2 FQNEAQ. The CDR3 extends over 15 amino acids. Trimming took 5 bases from V and 1 from J, leaving 12 bases between them. The CDR3 nucleotides read TGTGCCAGCAGCCCCGACAGAAGTTCCTACAATGAGCAGTTCTTC. It is translated as CASSPDRSSYNEQFF.

This sequence joins TRBV13 and TRBJ2-4; maybe TRBD2 (6 bases). CDR1 is PRHDT and CDR2 is FYEKMQ in the germline V gene (reference sequence). V gave up 5 bases and J gave up 0 bases, with 11 bases separating them. The CDR3 is 15 amino acids. The CDR3 DNA reads TGTGCCAGCAGCCCGAGCGGGTTAGCCAAAAACATTCAGTACTTC. This sequence encodes CASSPSGLAKNIQYF.

This chain uses TRBV12-3 or TRBV12-4 with TRBJ1-4; a possible D gene is TRBD1 (6 bases). Trimming took off 7 bases at V and 3 bases at J, with 9 bases between the two ends. The CDR3 is 13 residues long. CDR3 nucleotides: TGTGCCAGCAAGGGGGGAGCTAATGAAAAACTGTTTTTT. Amino acid sequence: CASKGGANEKLFF.

There are many counts of this clonotype. The chain couples TRBV10-3 to TRBJ1-5; perhaps TRBD1 as D (6 bases). This CDR3 comprises 14 residues. In germline, CDR1 is ENHRY, CDR2 SYGVKD. The V gene lost 0 bases and the J gene lost 7 bases, with 10 bases spanning the gap. As DNA, the CDR3 is TGTGCCATCAGTGAGTCGAACAGGGACCAGCCCCAGCATTTT. Amino acid sequence: CAISESNRDQPQHF.

The V and J genes are TRBV4-1 and TRBJ2-1; D perhaps matches TRBD1 (6 bases). With 3 bases removed from V and 4 bases from J, the gap between germline ends came to 10 bases. The length of the CDR3 is 14 residues. From germline, CDR1 is MGHRA and CDR2 YSYEKL. As DNA, the CDR3 is TGCGCCAGCAGCCATTCGGACAGATACAATGAGCAGTTCTTC. Translating gives CASSHSDRYNEQFF.

This chain links TRBV12-3 or TRBV12-4 with TRBJ2-1; tentative D call: TRBD1 (5 bases). The CDR3 contains 14 residues. V lost 5 bases and J 6 bases, leaving 14 bases between the germline ends. CDR3 DNA sequence: TGTGCCAGCAGTCCGCAGGGATTGTTCAATGAGCAGTTCTTC. It is translated as CASSPQGLFNEQFF.

In this sample, this clonotype turned up a few times. The chain carries TRBV20-1 and TRBJ2-3; TRBD1 is a possible D gene (6 bases). The CDR3 length is 13 residues. The V end was cut by 3 bases, the J end by 2 bases, with 9 bases between. The V gene's germline CDR1 is DFQATT and CDR2 SNEGSKA (reference sequence). The CDR3 region is CSASGTTTDTQYF. CDR3 in DNA: TGCAGTGCTAGTGGGACAACCACAGATACGCAGTATTTT.

This clonotype has only a few counts. The V call is TRBV9, the J call TRBJ1-5; D perhaps matches TRBD1 (6 bases). The CDR3 runs to 14 residues. Germline loops: CDR1 SGDLS, CDR2 YYNGEE. Between the trimmed V and J ends, which lost 4 bases and 7 bases, there was a span of 15 bases. CDR3: CASSPWSGAQPQHF. Written as DNA, the CDR3 is TGTGCCAGCAGCCCCTGGTCGGGGGCCCAGCCCCAGCATTTT.

The chain has TRBV5-1 and TRBJ1-4; tentatively, D is TRBD1 (5 bases). Germline loops: CDR1 SGHRS, CDR2 YFSETQ. Between the trimmed V and J ends, which lost 4 bases and 8 bases, there was a span of 21 bases. This CDR3 comprises 16 residues. This chain's CDR3 is CASSPLPGTDVEKLFF. CDR3 DNA: TGCGCCAGCAGCCCGTTACCCGGGACGGATGTGGAAAAACTGTTTTTT.

The chain is built from TRBV5-8 and TRBJ2-7; maybe TRBD2 (5 bases). Germline CDR1 is SGHTS and CDR2 is YDEGEE. V lost 2 bases to trimming and J lost 6 bases, with 12 bases between them. CDR3 length: 13 residues. The CDR3 coding sequence is TGTGCCAGCAGCTTCGGACTTGAGTCCGAGCAGTACTTC. It is translated as CASSFGLESEQYF. Filled out from reference TRBV5-8 and TRBJ2-7, the complete variable domain reads EAGVTQSPTHLIKTRGQQATLRCSPISGHTSVYWYQQALGLGLQFLLWYDEGEERNRGNFPPRFSGRQFPNYSSELNVNALELEDSALYLCASSFGLESEQYFGPGTRLTVT.

The chain carries TRBV5-4 and TRBJ1-1, with D possibly TRBD1 on 5 matching bases. The CDR3 consists of 15 residues. Per the germline V gene, CDR1 is SGHNT and CDR2 is YYREEE (reference sequence). The ends were cut back, 2 bases at V and 1 base at J, with 12 bases in the middle. In DNA form, the CDR3 reads TGTGCCAGCAGCTTTGGGACGGCCGGGAACACTGAAGCTTTCTTT. This codes for CASSFGTAGNTEAFF.

This chain uses TRBV29-1 with TRBJ2-3; 7 bases match TRBD1. Germline CDR1 reads SQVTM; CDR2 reads ANQGSEA. V shed 3 bases, J shed 4 bases, and the junction held 4 bases outside the gene matches. This CDR3 is 13 amino acids long. The CDR3: CSVEGTGADTQYF. The CDR3 DNA reads TGCAGCGTTGAGGGAACAGGGGCAGATACGCAGTATTTT.